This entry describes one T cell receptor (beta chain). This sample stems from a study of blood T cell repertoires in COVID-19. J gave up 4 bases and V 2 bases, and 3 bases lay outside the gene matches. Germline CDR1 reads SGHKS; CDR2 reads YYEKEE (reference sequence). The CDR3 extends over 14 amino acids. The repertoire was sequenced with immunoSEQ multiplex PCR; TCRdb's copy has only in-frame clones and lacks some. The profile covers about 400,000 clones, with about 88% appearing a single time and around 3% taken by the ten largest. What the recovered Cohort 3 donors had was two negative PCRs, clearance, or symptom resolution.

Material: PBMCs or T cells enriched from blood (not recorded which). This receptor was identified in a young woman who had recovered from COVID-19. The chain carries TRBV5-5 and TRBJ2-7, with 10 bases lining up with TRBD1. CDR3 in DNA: TGTGCCAGCAGCTTCGGGACAGGGGCATACGAGCAGTACTTC. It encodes CASSFGTGAYEQYF.